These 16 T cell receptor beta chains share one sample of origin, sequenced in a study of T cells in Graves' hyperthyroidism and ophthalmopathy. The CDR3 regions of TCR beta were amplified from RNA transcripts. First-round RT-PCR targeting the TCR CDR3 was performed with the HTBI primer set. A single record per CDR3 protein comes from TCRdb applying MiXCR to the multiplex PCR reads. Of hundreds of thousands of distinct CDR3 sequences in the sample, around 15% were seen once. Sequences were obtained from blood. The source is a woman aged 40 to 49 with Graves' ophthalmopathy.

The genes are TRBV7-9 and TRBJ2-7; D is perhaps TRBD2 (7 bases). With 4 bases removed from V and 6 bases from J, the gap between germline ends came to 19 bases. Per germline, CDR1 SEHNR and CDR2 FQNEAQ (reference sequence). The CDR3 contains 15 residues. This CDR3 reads CASSYGRGGPVEQYF. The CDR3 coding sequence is TGTGCCAGCAGCTACGGAAGGGGGGGACCAGTCGAGCAGTACTTC.

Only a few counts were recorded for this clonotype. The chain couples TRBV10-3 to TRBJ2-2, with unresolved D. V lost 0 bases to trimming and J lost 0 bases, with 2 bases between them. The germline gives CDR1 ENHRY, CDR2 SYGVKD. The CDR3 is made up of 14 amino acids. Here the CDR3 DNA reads TGTGCCATCAGTGAGTCGTCGAACACCGGGGAGCTGTTTTTT. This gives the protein CAISESSNTGELFF.

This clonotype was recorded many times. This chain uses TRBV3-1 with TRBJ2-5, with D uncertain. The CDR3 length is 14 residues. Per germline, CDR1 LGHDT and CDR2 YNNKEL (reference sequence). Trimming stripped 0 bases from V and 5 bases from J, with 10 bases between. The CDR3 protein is CASSQDPLRETQYF. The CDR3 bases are TGTGCCAGCAGCCAAGACCCCCTTCGGGAGACCCAGTACTTC.

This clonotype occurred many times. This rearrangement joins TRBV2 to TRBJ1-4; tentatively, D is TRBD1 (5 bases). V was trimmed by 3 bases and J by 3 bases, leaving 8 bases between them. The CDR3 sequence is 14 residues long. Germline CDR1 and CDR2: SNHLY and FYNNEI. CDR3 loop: CASSDQGSNEKLFF. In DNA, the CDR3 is TGTGCCAGCAGTGATCAGGGCTCTAATGAAAAACTGTTTTTT. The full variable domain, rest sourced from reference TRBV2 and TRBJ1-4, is EPEVTQTPSHQVTQMGQEVILRCVPISNHLYFYWYRQILGQKVEFLVSFYNNEISEKSEIFDDQFSVERPDGSNFTLKIRSTKLEDSAMYFCASSDQGSNEKLFFGSGTQLSVL.

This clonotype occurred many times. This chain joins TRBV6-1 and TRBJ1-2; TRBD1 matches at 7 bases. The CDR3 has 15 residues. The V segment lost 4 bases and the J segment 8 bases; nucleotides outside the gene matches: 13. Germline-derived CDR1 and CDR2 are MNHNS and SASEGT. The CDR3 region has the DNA TGTGCCAGCAGTGCTGGAGACAGGGCTGTTAACGGCTACACCTTC. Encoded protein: CASSAGDRAVNGYTF.

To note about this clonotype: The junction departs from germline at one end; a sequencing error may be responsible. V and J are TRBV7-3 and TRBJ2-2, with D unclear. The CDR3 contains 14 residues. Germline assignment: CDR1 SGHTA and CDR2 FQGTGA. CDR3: CARSPSPNTGELFF. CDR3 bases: TGTGCCCGCAGCCCCTCACCGAACACCGGGGAGCTGTTTTTT.

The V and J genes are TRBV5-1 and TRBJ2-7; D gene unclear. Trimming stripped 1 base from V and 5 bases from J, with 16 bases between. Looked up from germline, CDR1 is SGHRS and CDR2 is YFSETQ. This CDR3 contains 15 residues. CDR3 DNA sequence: TGCGCCAGCAGCTTGAACCCTCATGCATCCGACGAGCAGTACTTC. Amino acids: CASSLNPHASDEQYF.

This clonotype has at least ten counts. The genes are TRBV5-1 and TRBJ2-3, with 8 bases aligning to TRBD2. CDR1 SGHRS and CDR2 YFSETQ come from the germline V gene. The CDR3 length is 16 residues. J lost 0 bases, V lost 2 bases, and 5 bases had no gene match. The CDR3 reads CASSFTSGPSTDTQYF. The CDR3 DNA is TGCGCCAGCAGCTTCACTAGCGGTCCTAGCACAGATACGCAGTATTTT.

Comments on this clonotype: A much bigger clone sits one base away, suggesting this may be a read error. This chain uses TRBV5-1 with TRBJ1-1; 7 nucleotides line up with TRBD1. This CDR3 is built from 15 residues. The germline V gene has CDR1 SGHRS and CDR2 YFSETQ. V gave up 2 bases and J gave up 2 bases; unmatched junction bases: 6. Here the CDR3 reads CASSFWAGGNTEAFF. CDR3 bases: TGCGCCAGCAGCTTTTGGGCAGGGGGAAACACTGAAGCTTTCTTT. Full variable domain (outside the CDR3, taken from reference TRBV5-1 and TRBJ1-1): KAGVTQTPRYLIKTRGQQVTLSCSPISGHRSVSWYQQTPGQGLQFLFEYFSETQRNKGNFPGRFSGRQFSNSRSEMNVSTLELGDSALYLCASSFWAGGNTEAFFGQGTRLTVV.

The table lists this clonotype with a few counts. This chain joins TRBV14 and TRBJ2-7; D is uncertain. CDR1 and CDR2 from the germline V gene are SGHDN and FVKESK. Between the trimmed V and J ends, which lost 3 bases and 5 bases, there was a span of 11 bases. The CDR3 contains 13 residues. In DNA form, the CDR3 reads TGTGCCAGCAGCCACTATCCCGGACACGAGCAGTACTTC. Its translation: CASSHYPGHEQYF.

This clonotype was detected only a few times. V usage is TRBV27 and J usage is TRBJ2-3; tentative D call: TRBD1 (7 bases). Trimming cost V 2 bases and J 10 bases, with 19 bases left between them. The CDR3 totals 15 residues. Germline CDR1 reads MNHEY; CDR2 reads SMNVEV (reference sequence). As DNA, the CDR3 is TGTGCCAGCAGTTTAGCAAGCACAGACAGGGAGGCGCAGTATTTT. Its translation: CASSLASTDREAQYF.

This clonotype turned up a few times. CDR3 DNA sequence: TGTGCCAGCTCACCACCGTCTAGCGGGAGTATAGGTGAGCAGTTCTTC. Encoded protein: CASSPPSSGSIGEQFF. The V call is TRBV18, the J call TRBJ2-1; 10 positions match TRBD2. The CDR3 sequence is 16 residues long. Looked up from germline, CDR1 is KGHSH and CDR2 is LQKENI. J was trimmed by 9 bases and V by 0 bases; bases with no gene match: 8.

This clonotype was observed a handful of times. The CDR3 reads CSARASTDTQYF. The CDR3 region has the DNA TGCAGTGCTAGAGCCTCCACAGATACGCAGTATTTT. The chain employs TRBV20-1 and TRBJ2-3; the D is unclear. Trimming removed 1 base from V and 2 bases from J, with 4 bases in between. CDR1 is DFQATT, CDR2 SNEGSKA, per germline (reference sequence). The CDR3 has 12 amino acids.

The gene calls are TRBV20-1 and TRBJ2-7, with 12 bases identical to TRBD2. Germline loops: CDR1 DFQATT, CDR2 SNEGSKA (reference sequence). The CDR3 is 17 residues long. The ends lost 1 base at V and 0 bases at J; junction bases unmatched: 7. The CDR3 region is CSARGWTSGTNSYEQYF. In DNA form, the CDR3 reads TGCAGTGCTAGAGGATGGACTAGCGGGACCAACTCCTACGAGCAGTACTTC.

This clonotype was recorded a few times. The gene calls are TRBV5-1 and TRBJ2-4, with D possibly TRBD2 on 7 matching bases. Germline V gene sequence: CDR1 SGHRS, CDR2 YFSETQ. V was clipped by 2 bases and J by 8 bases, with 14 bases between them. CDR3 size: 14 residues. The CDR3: CASSLGGGGDIQYF. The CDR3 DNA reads TGCGCCAGCAGCTTAGGAGGGGGAGGGGACATTCAGTACTTC.

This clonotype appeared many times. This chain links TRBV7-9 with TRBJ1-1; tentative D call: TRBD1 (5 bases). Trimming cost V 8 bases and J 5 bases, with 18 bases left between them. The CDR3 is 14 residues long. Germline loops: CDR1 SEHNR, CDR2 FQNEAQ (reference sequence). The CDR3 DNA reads TGTGCCAGCGGAGTGCCCGGGGGTAGAACTGAAGCTTTCTTT. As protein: CASGVPGGRTEAFF. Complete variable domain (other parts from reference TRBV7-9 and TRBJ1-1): DTGVSQNPRHKITKRGQNVTFRCDPISEHNRLYWYRQTLGQGPEFLTYFQNEAQLEKSRLLSDRFSAERPKGSFSTLEIQRTEQGDSAMYLCASGVPGGRTEAFFGQGTRLTVV.